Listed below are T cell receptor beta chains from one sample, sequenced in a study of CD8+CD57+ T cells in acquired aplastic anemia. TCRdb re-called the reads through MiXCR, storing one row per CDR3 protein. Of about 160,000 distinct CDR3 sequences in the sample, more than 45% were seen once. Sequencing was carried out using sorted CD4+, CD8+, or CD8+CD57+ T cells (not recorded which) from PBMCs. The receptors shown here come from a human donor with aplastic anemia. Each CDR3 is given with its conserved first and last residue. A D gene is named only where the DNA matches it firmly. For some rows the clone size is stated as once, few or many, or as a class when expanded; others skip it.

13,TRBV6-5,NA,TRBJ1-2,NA,CASSYSTGRRYTF,TGTGCCAGCAGTTACTCGACCGGACGACGCTACACCTTC
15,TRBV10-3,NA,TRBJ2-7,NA,CAIRITRDGGYEQYF,TGTGCCATCAGGATTACCCGGGACGGAGGCTACGAGCAGTACTTC
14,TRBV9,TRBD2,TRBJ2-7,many,CASSDSGSFGEQYF,TGTGCCAGCAGCGATAGCGGGAGCTTTGGCGAGCAGTACTTC
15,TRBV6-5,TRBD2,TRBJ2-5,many,CASSYGAGLGETQYF,TGTGCCAGCAGTTACGGAGCGGGATTGGGAGAGACCCAGTACTTC
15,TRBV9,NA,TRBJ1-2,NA,CASSVFGQTNYGYTF,TGTGCCAGCAGCGTATTTGGACAGACTAACTATGGCTACACCTTC
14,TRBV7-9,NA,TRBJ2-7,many,CASSLGRGRSEQYF,TGTGCCAGCAGCTTAGGGCGGGGGCGCAGCGAGCAGTACTTC
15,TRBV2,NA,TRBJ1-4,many,CASSFDRSANEKLFF,TGTGCCAGCAGCTTCGACAGGTCGGCTAATGAAAAACTGTTTTTT
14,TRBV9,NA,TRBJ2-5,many,CASSVGPGQETQYF,TGTGCCAGCAGCGTAGGACCAGGTCAAGAGACCCAGTACTTC
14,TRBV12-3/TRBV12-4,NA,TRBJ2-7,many,CASSFRVPGAEQYF,TGTGCCAGCAGTTTCCGAGTCCCCGGCGCCGAGCAGTACTTC
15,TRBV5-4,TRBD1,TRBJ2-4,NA,CASSLGQGSGNIQYF,TGTGCCAGCAGCTTGGGACAGGGTAGTGGAAACATTCAGTACTTC
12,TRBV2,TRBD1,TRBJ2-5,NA,CASSWDRETQYF,TGTGCCAGCAGCTGGGACAGGGAGACCCAGTACTTC
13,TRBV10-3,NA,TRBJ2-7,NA,CAISAESAYEQYF,TGTGCCATCAGTGCCGAGAGCGCCTACGAGCAGTACTTC
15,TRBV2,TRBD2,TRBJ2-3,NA,CASSEAGGNTDTQYF,TGTGCCAGCAGTGAAGCGGGGGGGAACACAGATACGCAGTATTTT
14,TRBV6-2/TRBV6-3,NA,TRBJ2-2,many,CASSYSTNTGELFF,TGTGCCAGCAGTTACTCGACGAACACCGGGGAGCTGTTTTTT
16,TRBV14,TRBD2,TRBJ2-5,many,CASSPGLAGNQETQYF,TGTGCCAGCAGCCCGGGACTAGCGGGGAACCAAGAGACCCAGTACTTC
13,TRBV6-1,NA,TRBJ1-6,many,CASRQSPDSPLHF,TGTGCCAGCAGACAGTCCCCTGATTCACCCCTCCACTTT
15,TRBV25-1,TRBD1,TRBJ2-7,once,CASSDRDSTFYEQYF,TGTGCCAGCAGTGACCGGGACAGTACCTTCTACGAGCAGTACTTC
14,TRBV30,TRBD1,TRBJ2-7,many,CAWSVGTGAYEQYF,TGTGCCTGGAGTGTAGGGACAGGGGCCTACGAGCAGTACTTC
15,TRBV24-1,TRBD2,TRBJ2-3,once,CATSDPRGGVDTQYF,TGTGCCACCAGTGATCCGCGGGGGGGGGTGGATACGCAGTATTTT
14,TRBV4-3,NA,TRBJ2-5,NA,CASSQEGLDRAQYF,TGCGCCAGCAGCCAAGAAGGCCTAGATCGCGCCCAGTACTTC